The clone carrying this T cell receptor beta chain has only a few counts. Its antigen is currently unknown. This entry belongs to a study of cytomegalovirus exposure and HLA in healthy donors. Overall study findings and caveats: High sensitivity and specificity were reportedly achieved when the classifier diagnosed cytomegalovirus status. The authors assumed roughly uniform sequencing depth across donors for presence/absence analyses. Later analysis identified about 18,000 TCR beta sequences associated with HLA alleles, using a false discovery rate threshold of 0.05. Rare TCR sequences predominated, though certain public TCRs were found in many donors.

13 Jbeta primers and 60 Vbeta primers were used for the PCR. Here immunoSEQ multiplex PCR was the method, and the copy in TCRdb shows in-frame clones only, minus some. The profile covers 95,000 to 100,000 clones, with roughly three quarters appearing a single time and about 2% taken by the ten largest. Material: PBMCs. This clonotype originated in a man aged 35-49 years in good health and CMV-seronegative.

The CDR3 loop is CASSPQGWETQYF. The CDR3 DNA follows: TGTGCCAGCAGCCCTCAGGGTTGGGAGACCCAGTACTTC. The chain recombines TRBV7-8 with TRBJ2-5; a possible D gene is TRBD1 (5 bases). Trimming pared 5 bases from V and 5 bases from J, leaving 12 bases between. Germline CDR1 SGHVS, CDR2 FQNEAQ. The CDR3 totals 13 residues.